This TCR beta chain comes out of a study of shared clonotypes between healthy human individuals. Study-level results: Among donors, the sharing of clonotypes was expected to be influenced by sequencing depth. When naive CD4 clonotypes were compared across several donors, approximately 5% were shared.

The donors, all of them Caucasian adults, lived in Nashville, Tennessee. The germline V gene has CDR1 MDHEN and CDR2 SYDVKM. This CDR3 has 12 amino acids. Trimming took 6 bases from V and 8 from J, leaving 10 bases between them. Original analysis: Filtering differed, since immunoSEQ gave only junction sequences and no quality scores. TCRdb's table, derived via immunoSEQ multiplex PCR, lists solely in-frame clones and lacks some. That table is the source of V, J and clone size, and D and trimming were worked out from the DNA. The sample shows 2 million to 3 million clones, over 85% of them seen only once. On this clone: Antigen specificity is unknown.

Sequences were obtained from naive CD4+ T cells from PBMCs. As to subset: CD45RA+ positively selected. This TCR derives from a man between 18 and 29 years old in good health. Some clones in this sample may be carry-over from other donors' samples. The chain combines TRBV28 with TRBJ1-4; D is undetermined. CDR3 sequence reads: CASSLLREKLFF. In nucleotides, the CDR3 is TGTGCCAGCAGCCTCCTTCGGGAAAAACTGTTTTTT.